This TCR beta chain was documented in a study of shared clonotypes between healthy human individuals. Whole-study findings and limits: It was the non-shared clonotypes that had lower generation probabilities than clonotypes shared by all four donors. Among the subsets, naive ones generally showed larger estimated richness than memory ones. Sampling was confined to blood; repertoires within tissues likely differ.

An assay was performed, and its level was deep. The method was immunoSEQ multiplex PCR; TCRdb's version includes in-frame clones alone and lacks a portion of them. The sample has millions of clones, less than 95% seen once. The naive CD8 subset, CD45RO-negative cells positively selected for CCR7, excluded terminally differentiated effector memory CD45RA+ cells. Trimming took off 6 bases at V and 4 bases at J, with 11 bases between the two ends. The CDR3 extends over 13 amino acids. From germline, CDR1 is MNHEY and CDR2 SVGAGI. Comments on this clone: The antigen remains undetermined. The sample carries other DNA sequences with the same CDR3.

This sequence was found in a man younger than 35 in good health. The specimen sequenced was naive CD8+ T cells sorted from blood. V is TRBV6-5 and J is TRBJ2-3; D call uncertain. The CDR3 protein is CASSSDRADTQYF. CDR3 DNA sequence: TGTGCCAGCAGCTCGGATCGCGCAGATACGCAGTATTTT.